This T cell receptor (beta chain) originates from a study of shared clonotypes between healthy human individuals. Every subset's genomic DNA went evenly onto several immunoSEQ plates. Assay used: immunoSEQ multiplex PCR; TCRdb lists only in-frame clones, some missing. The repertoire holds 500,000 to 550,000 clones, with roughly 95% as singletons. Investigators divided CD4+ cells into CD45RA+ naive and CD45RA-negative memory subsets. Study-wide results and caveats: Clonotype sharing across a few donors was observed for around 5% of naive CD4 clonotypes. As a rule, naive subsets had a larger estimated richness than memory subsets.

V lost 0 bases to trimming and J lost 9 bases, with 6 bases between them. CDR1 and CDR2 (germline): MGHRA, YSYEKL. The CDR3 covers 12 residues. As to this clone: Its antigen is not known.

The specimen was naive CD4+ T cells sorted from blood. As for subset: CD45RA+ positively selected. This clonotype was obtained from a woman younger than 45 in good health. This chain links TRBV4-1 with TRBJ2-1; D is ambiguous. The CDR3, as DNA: TGCGCCAGCAGCCAAGAGGGATTTGAGCAGTTCTTC. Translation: CASSQEGFEQFF.